This TCR beta chain originates from a study of breast tumors, draining lymph nodes, adjacent tissues. Study findings and constraints: Findings are consistent with lymph node origin and intratumoral expansion of most tumor T cells. Tumor TCR diversity was below lymph nodes but above nontumor tissue.

Concerning this clonotype: Its antigen remains unidentified. A read error is possible here, since a much larger clone lies one base away.

TCRdb passed the multiplex PCR reads through MiXCR, listing each CDR3 protein once. Of under 350,000 distinct CDR3 sequences listed, over 30% are singletons. J was trimmed by 1 base and V by 4 bases; bases with no gene match: 6. Germline CDR1 and CDR2: SGHRS and YFSETQ. The CDR3 covers 15 residues. Samples came from axillary lymph nodes draining the breast cancer. The chain joins TRBV5-1 to TRBJ2-5, with TRBD1 identical over 8 bases. This TCR came from a female donor with breast cancer. Some clones in this sample may be carry-over from other donors' samples. Specimen: axillary lymph node tissue. The CDR3 nucleotides are TGCGCCAGCAGCATGTTTGGGACAGGCCAAGAGACCCAGTACTTC. Amino acid sequence: CASSMFGTGQETQYF.